The 15 T cell receptor beta chains below all came from one sample that was sequenced in a study of T cells in Graves' hyperthyroidism and ophthalmopathy. Using RNA transcripts as the source, TCR beta CDR3 regions were amplified. In the first-round RT-PCR of the TCR CDR3, the HTBI primer set was used. TCRdb re-called the multiplex PCR reads with MiXCR, one entry per CDR3 protein. In the table there are hundreds of thousands of distinct CDR3 sequences, about 38% of which are singletons. Specimen: blood. The source of these receptors is a young man with Graves' hyperthyroidism.

The chain carries TRBV20-1 and TRBJ1-6, with a tentative D call TRBD1 (6 bases). CDR1 is DFQATT, CDR2 SNEGSKA, per germline (reference sequence). This CDR3 region has 12 residues. V was trimmed by 0 bases and J by 14 bases, leaving 11 bases between them. The CDR3 sequence: CSARDRGESLHF. CDR3 DNA sequence: TGCAGTGCTAGAGATAGGGGGGAGTCCCTCCACTTT.

This clonotype has ten or more counts. J is TRBJ1-1 and V is TRBV15; no clear D gene. CDR3 length: 12 residues. V was cut by 2 bases and J by 3 bases, with 4 bases left in between. Germline CDR1 and CDR2: LNHNV and YYDKDF (reference sequence). The DNA of the CDR3 is TGTGCCACCAGCAGAAGGGACACTGAAGCTTTCTTT. It yields the protein CATSRRDTEAFF.

In its sample, this clonotype was seen a few times. The chain combines TRBV7-2 with TRBJ2-7; TRBD1 matches 10 bases. The CDR3 covers 16 residues. Germline-derived CDR1 and CDR2 are SGHTA and FQGNSA. V was pared by 6 bases and J by 2 bases, with 10 bases of the junction left unmatched. CDR3 residues: CASSALRQGAPYEQYF. In DNA, the CDR3 is TGTGCCAGCAGTGCCCTTAGACAGGGGGCTCCCTACGAGCAGTACTTC.

The J gene is TRBJ1-6, the V gene TRBV7-2, with TRBD1 matching over 10 bases. Trimming at V came to 5 bases and at J to 10 bases, leaving 8 bases not matched to a gene. Germline CDR1 reads SGHTA; CDR2 reads FQGNSA. CDR3 length: 15 amino acids. The CDR3 loop reads CASSPAGTGVSPLHF. CDR3 sequence (DNA): TGTGCCAGCAGCCCCGCCGGGACAGGGGTATCACCCCTCCACTTT.

This chain uses TRBV5-1 with TRBJ2-5; D gene uncertain. Germline CDR1 reads SGHRS; CDR2 reads YFSETQ. CDR3 length: 14 residues. Trimming stripped 5 bases from V and 1 base from J, with 12 bases between. CDR3 loop: CASSDLKSQETQYF. The CDR3, as DNA: TGCGCCAGCAGTGACCTTAAGAGCCAAGAGACCCAGTACTTC.

This clonotype was counted between two and nine times. This sequence joins TRBV9 and TRBJ2-5; D perhaps matches TRBD2 (6 bases). CDR1 is SGDLS, CDR2 YYNGEE, per germline. Trimming left V 4 bases short and J 1 base short, with 11 bases between. The CDR3 has 14 amino acids. CDR3 region: CASSPRDFQETQYF. The CDR3 bases are TGTGCCAGCAGCCCACGGGACTTCCAAGAGACCCAGTACTTC.

The J gene is TRBJ2-5, the V gene TRBV29-1; 8 bases fit TRBD1. Per the germline V gene, CDR1 is SQVTM and CDR2 is ANQGSEA. This CDR3 region has 11 residues. The DNA of the CDR3 is TGCCACGACAGGGGCGCGCAGACCCAGTACTTC. This encodes CHDRGAQTQYF.

This clonotype was recorded at least ten times. The V and J genes are TRBV9 and TRBJ2-5, with 8 bases identical to TRBD1. The V gene end was trimmed by 2 bases and the J gene end by 5 bases; junction bases not matched to a gene: 5. In germline, CDR1 is SGDLS, CDR2 YYNGEE. This CDR3 is 14 amino acids long. This CDR3 is CASSVGQGRETQYF. The CDR3 bases are TGTGCCAGCAGCGTTGGACAGGGTCGCGAGACCCAGTACTTC.

The table lists this clonotype with many counts. The rearrangement uses TRBV9 and TRBJ2-7; 9 bases match TRBD2. The CDR3 consists of 15 residues. The germline gives CDR1 SGDLS, CDR2 YYNGEE. Unmatched junction bases numbered 7, after V lost 1 base and J lost 5 bases. CDR3 region: CASSVSASGNHEQYF. The CDR3 coding sequence is TGTGCCAGCAGCGTATCAGCTAGCGGGAACCACGAGCAGTACTTC.

This clonotype turned up a few times. This rearrangement joins TRBV14 to TRBJ1-6; 11 bases match TRBD1. Germline V gene sequence: CDR1 SGHDN, CDR2 FVKESK. V shed 2 bases, J shed 4 bases, and the junction held 1 base outside the gene matches. The CDR3 runs 16 residues. CDR3 coding DNA: TGTGCCAGCAGCCAATGGGACAGGGGGTATAATTCACCCCTCCACTTT. Translation gives CASSQWDRGYNSPLHF.

This chain uses TRBV20-1 with TRBJ2-3; D is ambiguous. V was cut by 2 bases and J by 5 bases, with 2 bases left in between. Germline lookup yields CDR1 DFQATT and CDR2 SNEGSKA (reference sequence). There are 10 residues in the CDR3. The CDR3 region has the DNA TGCAGTGCTAGACGAGATACGCAGTATTTT. Translated, it gives CSARRDTQYF.

This clonotype was detected a few times. Sequence at one end of the junction differs from germline and may be a read error. This sequence joins TRBV7-9 and TRBJ1-1; unclear D gene. The germline CDR1 and CDR2 sequences are SEHNR and FQNEAQ (reference sequence). There are 17 residues in the CDR3. CDR3 sequence: CASSQPNEIPMNTEAFF. DNA for the CDR3: TGCGCCAGCAGCCAACCTAACGAAATACCTATGAACACTGAAGCTTTCTTT.

CDR3 amino acids: CSARDRVLTGTNEKLFF. The DNA for the CDR3 is TGCAGTGCTAGAGACCGCGTACTGACAGGGACAAATGAAAAACTGTTTTTT. The chain employs TRBV20-1 and TRBJ1-4; 7 bases match TRBD1. The CDR3 is 17 amino acids. V lost 0 bases, J lost 5 bases, and 12 bases stayed unmatched. Germline-derived CDR1 and CDR2 are DFQATT and SNEGSKA (reference sequence).

The table lists this clonotype with many counts. The J gene is TRBJ1-6, the V gene TRBV19; maybe TRBD1 (5 bases). There are 16 residues in the CDR3. Germline CDR1 is LNHDA and CDR2 is SQIVND (reference sequence). V was clipped by 7 bases and J by 1 base, with 14 bases between them. The CDR3 sequence: CASKPRVESYNSPLHF. The DNA for the CDR3 is TGTGCCAGTAAGCCCAGGGTAGAATCCTATAATTCACCCCTCCACTTT. The complete variable domain, with remaining parts taken from reference TRBV19 and TRBJ1-6, reads DGGITQSPKYLFRKEGQNVTLSCEQNLNHDAMYWYRQDPGQGLRLIYYSQIVNDFQKGDIAEGYSVSREKKESFPLTVTSAQKNPTAFYLCASKPRVESYNSPLHFGNGTRLTVT.

Worth noting for this clonotype: The junction shows a germline mismatch at one end, possibly a read error. The rearrangement uses TRBV29-1 and TRBJ1-2; D not resolved. Germline V gives CDR1 SQVTM, CDR2 ANQGSEA. This CDR3 is built from 12 residues. This chain's CDR3 is CSVAGSNYGYTF. Here the CDR3 DNA reads TGCAGTGTTGCAGGCAGCAACTATGGCTACACCTTC.